The 17 T cell receptor beta chains below all came from one sample that was sequenced in a study of identical twins. One entry per CDR3 protein results from TCRdb running MiXCR on the 5' RACE reads. The table records about 530,000 distinct CDR3 sequences, 12% to 15% of them present only once. The same sample was also studied in work on yellow fever vaccine responses in identical twins.

Input material: CD4+ T cells sorted from blood. The receptors stem from a woman younger than 35 in good health.

This clonotype was seen only a few times. No DNA is shown, since the ends of the CDR3 on it are uncertain; the CDR3 is the one TCRdb lists. The V call is TRBV5-1, the J call TRBJ2-3; the DNA was not used to check the table's D call, TRBD2. CDR1 and CDR2 (germline): SGHRS, YFSETQ. Counting both end residues, the CDR3 totals 14 amino acids. CDR3 sequence: CASTSGGRTDTQYF.

This clonotype was seen ten or more times. The chain couples TRBV12-3 or TRBV12-4 to TRBJ2-3; TRBD2 aligns across 10 bases. The V and J ends lost 3 bases and 0 bases, in that order; junction bases with no gene match: 3. The CDR3 length is 16 residues. The CDR3 DNA is TGTGCCAGCAGTTTTGGACTAGCGGCAAGCACAGATACGCAGTATTTT. As protein: CASSFGLAASTDTQYF.

The rearrangement uses TRBV6-1 and TRBJ2-7, with 7 bases identical to TRBD1. The junction had 5 bases not matched to a gene; V was cut back by 8 bases and J by 1 base. CDR3 length: 13 residues. Germline CDR1 reads MNHNS; CDR2 reads SASEGT. As DNA, the CDR3 is TGTGCCAGCCTAGGGGGCGGATCCTACGAGCAGTACGTC. This codes for CASLGGGSYEQYV.

A few counts support this clonotype. This chain connects TRBV6-1 to TRBJ2-5; TRBD2 is a possible D gene (5 bases). The CDR3 length is 11 residues. V was cut by 8 bases and J by 5 bases, with 9 bases left in between. Germline V lookup: CDR1 MNHNS, CDR2 SASEGT. CDR3 loop: CASLRAETQYF. The CDR3 DNA reads TGTGCCAGCTTGCGGGCGGAGACCCAGTACTTC.

V and J are TRBV29-1 and TRBJ2-3; 11 bases align to TRBD2. V shed 8 bases and J 10 bases; nucleotides not matched to a gene: 11. CDR1 and CDR2 from the germline V gene are SQVTM and ANQGSEA. The CDR3 extends over 13 amino acids. CDR3 coding DNA: TGCAGCAAACTAGCGGGAGAGGGTGTCTCGCAGTATTTT. Protein product: CSKLAGEGVSQYF.

The gene calls are TRBV7-9 and TRBJ1-2, with D perhaps matching TRBD1 (5 bases). The CDR3 is 17 amino acids. CDR1 and CDR2 from the germline V gene are SEHNR and FQNEAQ (reference sequence). V was pared by 5 bases and J by 2 bases, with 21 bases between. The CDR3 region has the DNA TGTGCCAGCAGCGTACCGCAAGCTAGGGGCCGGAACTATGGCTACACCTTC. It codes for CASSVPQARGRNYGYTF.

This clonotype was counted between two and nine times. The V call is TRBV5-1, the J call TRBJ2-5; D is possibly TRBD2 (7 bases). The CDR3 loop spans 14 amino acids. CDR1 is SGHRS and CDR2 is YFSETQ in the germline V gene. Trimming pared 4 bases from V and 5 bases from J, leaving 15 bases between. The CDR3: CASSAGGPGETQYF. CDR3 bases: TGCGCCAGCAGCGCCGGGGGGCCAGGGGAGACCCAGTACTTC.

CDR3 DNA sequence: TGTGCCAGCAGCCAAACAGGCAGTGAGCAGTTCTTC. It codes for CASSQTGSEQFF. The chain combines TRBV3-1 with TRBJ2-1; weak D call: TRBD1 (5 bases). Per germline, CDR1 LGHDT and CDR2 YNNKEL (reference sequence). Trimming cost V 2 bases and J 9 bases, with 8 bases left between them. CDR3 length: 12 amino acids.

The rearrangement uses TRBV9 and TRBJ1-1, with D maybe TRBD1 (6 bases). Trimming pared 0 bases from V and 4 bases from J, leaving 10 bases between. CDR3 length equals 14 residues. Germline CDR1 and CDR2: SGDLS and YYNGEE. CDR3: CASSVEGGGTEAFF. As DNA, the CDR3 is TGTGCCAGCAGCGTAGAAGGGGGGGGCACTGAAGCTTTCTTT.

This clonotype was counted ten times or more. CDR3 in amino acids: CASSEGISGYTEAFF. CDR3 bases: TGTGCCAGCAGTGAAGGGATAAGCGGGTACACTGAAGCTTTCTTT. The chain links TRBV6-1 to TRBJ1-1; D is undetermined. In germline, CDR1 is MNHNS, CDR2 SASEGT. There are 15 residues in the CDR3. The germline V and J ends were trimmed by 1 base and 3 bases, with 12 bases remaining between them.

The rearrangement joins TRBV5-1 to TRBJ2-5, with 9 bases fitting TRBD2. This CDR3 region has 17 residues. J lost 5 bases, V lost 2 bases, and 13 bases had no gene match. Germline V lookup: CDR1 SGHRS, CDR2 YFSETQ. CDR3 protein: CASSFGQFSGGWETQYF. CDR3 sequence (DNA): TGCGCCAGCAGCTTCGGCCAGTTTAGCGGGGGCTGGGAGACCCAGTACTTC.

This clonotype showed up just a few times. This chain joins TRBV20-1 and TRBJ2-7; 10 bases line up with TRBD2. V lost 3 bases to trimming and J lost 3 bases; unmatched junction nucleotides: 5. CDR1 is DFQATT, CDR2 SNEGSKA, per germline (reference sequence). The CDR3 is 14 residues long. The CDR3 here is CSASAGTSDYEQYF. The CDR3 coding sequence is TGCAGTGCTAGTGCCGGGACTAGCGACTACGAGCAGTACTTC.

This clonotype came up many times. The chain employs TRBV4-1 and TRBJ1-1; D remains ambiguous. CDR3 length equals 14 residues. Per the germline V gene, CDR1 is MGHRA and CDR2 is YSYEKL. V gave up 8 bases and J gave up 1 base, with 14 bases separating them. As DNA, the CDR3 is TGCGCCAGCCGCGGACTTTCTGGGAACACTGAAGCTTTCTTT. It yields the protein CASRGLSGNTEAFF.

There are a few counts of this clonotype. V gene TRBV10-2 combines with J gene TRBJ1-1; no clear D gene. CDR1 WSHSY and CDR2 SAAADI come from the germline V gene. The V end lost 4 bases, the J end lost 4 bases, and 4 bases lay between the germline ends. The CDR3 spans 11 residues. For the CDR3, the DNA is TGCGCCAGCAGTGCGTCCACTGAAGCTTTCTTT. Translating it yields CASSASTEAFF.

This clonotype was seen repeatedly, ten times or more. J is TRBJ2-2 and V is TRBV24-1, with 9 positions matching TRBD1. Germline V gene data show CDR1 as KGHDR and CDR2 as SFDVKD. Trimming cost V 10 bases and J 7 bases; bases outside gene matches: 9. The CDR3 runs 14 residues. The DNA of the CDR3 is TGTGCCACTGGGGGACAGGGAAAAGGCGGGGAGCTGTTTTTT. Its protein product is CATGGQGKGGELFF.

The sample holds a few counts of this clonotype. V usage is TRBV5-5 and J usage is TRBJ1-6; D perhaps matches TRBD1 (6 bases). This CDR3 is 15 amino acids long. Germline loops: CDR1 SGHKS, CDR2 YYEKEE (reference sequence). V lost 5 bases and J 1 base, leaving 10 bases between the germline ends. The CDR3: CASRQGGSYNSPLHF. As DNA, the CDR3 is TGTGCCAGCAGACAGGGAGGATCCTATAATTCACCCCTCCACTTT.

The rearrangement joins TRBV12-3 or TRBV12-4 to TRBJ2-1; possibly TRBD1 for D (5 bases). This CDR3 is 13 amino acids long. V lost 3 bases and J 8 bases, leaving 11 bases between the germline ends. The CDR3 bases are TGTGCCAGCAGTTTCAGGGTTCGCCATGAGCAGTTCTTC. Amino acids: CASSFRVRHEQFF.